Detailed here is one T cell receptor beta chain. Trimming removed 8 bases at V and 0 bases at J, with 7 bases between. The V gene's germline CDR1 is GTSNPN and CDR2 SVGIG (reference sequence). CDR3 size: 12 residues. This sample is drawn from a study of blood T cell repertoires in COVID-19. Study-level information: Italy, Spain and the United States were the sources of the convalescent and acute COVID-19 samples.

As handled by the study authors: Quantification of nucleated cells was approximated via reference gene primer amplification. The data were produced by immunoSEQ multiplex PCR, yet TCRdb's version contains in-frame clones alone and is incomplete. The V and J calls and clone size are taken from that table; D and trimming were inferred from the DNA. Here the sample spans some 170,000 clones, 75% to 80% being singletons. The chain carries TRBV30 and TRBJ1-4; D is ambiguous. This TCR derives from a woman aged 70-85 years with acute or convalescent COVID-19. Sample: peripheral blood. CDR3 residues: CAGTATNEKLFF. The CDR3 DNA is TGTGCCGGTACAGCAACTAATGAAAAACTGTTTTTT.